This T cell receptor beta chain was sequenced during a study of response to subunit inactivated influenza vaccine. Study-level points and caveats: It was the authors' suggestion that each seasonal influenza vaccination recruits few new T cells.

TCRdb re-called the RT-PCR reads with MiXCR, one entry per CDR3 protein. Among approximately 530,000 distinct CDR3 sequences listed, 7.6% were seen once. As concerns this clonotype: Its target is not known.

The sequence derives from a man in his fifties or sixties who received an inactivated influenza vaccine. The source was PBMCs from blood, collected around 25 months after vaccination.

CDR3 bases: TGTGCCAGCAGCTTAGCGATTAGCGGGGGCCCAGATACGCAGTATTTT. Translating gives CASSLAISGGPDTQYF. J is TRBJ2-3 and V is TRBV7-8, with 9 bases identical to TRBD2. The germline V gene encodes CDR1 SGHVS and CDR2 FQNEAQ. The CDR3 has 16 residues. Unmatched junction bases numbered 5, after V lost 0 bases and J lost 4 bases.